This record looks at one T cell receptor (beta chain) sequence and its context. Clones were read by immunoSEQ multiplex PCR, and TCRdb kept only the in-frame ones, dropping some. The repertoire has approximately 270,000 clones, around nine tenths of them found once; the top ten carry around 9%. The sample belongs to a study of blood T cell repertoires in COVID-19. V lost 2 bases, J lost 3 bases, and 14 bases lay in between. Germline-derived CDR1 and CDR2 are SGHTA and FQGNSA. The CDR3 length is 16 residues. The clonotype originates from a man aged 40-49 years with active or convalescent COVID-19. This chain joins TRBV7-2 and TRBJ2-1; D perhaps matches TRBD1 (6 bases). Sequenced input: peripheral blood. The CDR3 protein is CASSLKEQGIYNEQFF. The CDR3 DNA reads TGTGCCAGCAGCTTAAAGGAACAGGGCATCTACAATGAGCAGTTCTTC.